The 6 T cell receptor beta chains reported below all come from one sample, sequenced in a study of CD8+CD57+ T cells in acquired aplastic anemia. General study findings and limits: Among patients, total CD4+ and CD8+ pools exceeded CD8+CD57+ cells in diversity.

The TCR beta profiling, which covered VDJ combination and CDR3 sequence, was carried out using genomic DNA as the template. TCRdb passed the reads through MiXCR, listing each CDR3 protein once. The repertoire consists of about 18,000 distinct CDR3 sequences, with more than 30% occurring once and the leading ten covering just over 85%. Patients picked for sequencing had shown CD8+CD57+ cell expansion detected by flow cytometry. No antigen is known for these receptors. Sequenced sample: CD8+CD57+ T cells sorted from PBMCs. The subset was: bead-enriched CD8+CD57+ effector memory T cells from SAA patients. The receptors were gathered from a human donor with aplastic anemia.

A word on this clonotype: A read error may produce the germline difference seen at one junction end. The chain is built from TRBV7-6 and TRBJ1-1; possibly TRBD1 for D (5 bases). From germline, CDR1 is SGHVS and CDR2 FNYEAQ. CDR3 size: 14 residues. The CDR3: CASSPGTGVTGAFF. CDR3 coding DNA: TGTGCCAGCAGCCCCGGGACGGGGGTCACTGGAGCTTTCTTT.

The chain is built from TRBV2 and TRBJ2-7; D remains unclear. The CDR3 contains 14 residues. Trimming cost V 2 bases and J 3 bases, with 11 bases left between them. Germline V gene data show CDR1 as SNHLY and CDR2 as FYNNEI. The CDR3 DNA sequence: TGTGCCAGCAGTGAATTGCCCCCAAACTACGAGCAGTACTTC. Its protein is CASSELPPNYEQYF.

This clonotype was recorded at least ten times. This chain links TRBV2 with TRBJ1-1; D might be TRBD1 (6 bases). The CDR3 loop spans 18 amino acids. The ends were cut back, 5 bases at V and 2 bases at J, with 24 bases in the middle. Per germline, CDR1 SNHLY and CDR2 FYNNEI. The CDR3 here is CASSPVSQGSPTNTEAFF. CDR3 sequence (DNA): TGTGCCAGCAGTCCCGTTTCACAGGGTAGCCCAACTAACACTGAAGCTTTCTTT.

This clonotype has a single count. The junction does not match germline at one end; this may be a read error. The rearrangement uses TRBV15 and TRBJ1-4; D possibly corresponds to TRBD1 (5 bases). Germline values: CDR1 LNHNV, CDR2 YYDKDF (reference sequence). The CDR3 loop spans 15 amino acids. CDR3 sequence: CATSRDRGGGEKLVF. CDR3 DNA: TGTGCCACCAGCAGAGATCGGGGGGGGGGTGAAAAGCTGGTTTTT. The variable domain in full, with the rest retrieved from reference TRBV15 and TRBJ1-4, is DAMVIQNPRYQVTQFGKPVTLSCSQTLNHNVMYWYQQKSSQAPKLLFHYYDKDFNNEADTPDNFQSRRPNTSFCFLDIRSPGLGDTAMYLCATSRDRGGGEKLVFGSGTQLSVL.

This clonotype was seen a handful of times. The genes are TRBV7-3 and TRBJ2-1; TRBD2 aligns across 7 bases. The length of the CDR3 is 15 residues. With V trimmed by 2 bases and J by 2 bases, 3 bases remained unmatched. The germline V gene encodes CDR1 SGHTA and CDR2 FQGTGA. CDR3 DNA sequence: TGTGCCAGCAGCTTAGCGGGAGATACCTACAATGAGCAGTTCTTC. As protein: CASSLAGDTYNEQFF.

The chain recombines TRBV7-9 with TRBJ2-3, with D unresolved. V dropped 6 bases and J dropped 1 base, with 8 bases sitting between them. The germline V gene has CDR1 SEHNR and CDR2 FQNEAQ (reference sequence). There are 13 residues in the CDR3. CDR3 in amino acids: CASSQTRTDTQYF. The DNA for the CDR3 is TGTGCCAGCAGTCAAACGCGCACAGATACGCAGTATTTT. The variable domain in full, with the rest retrieved from reference TRBV7-9 and TRBJ2-3, is DTGVSQNPRHKITKRGQNVTFRCDPISEHNRLYWYRQTLGQGPEFLTYFQNEAQLEKSRLLSDRFSAERPKGSFSTLEIQRTEQGDSAMYLCASSQTRTDTQYFGPGTRLTVL.